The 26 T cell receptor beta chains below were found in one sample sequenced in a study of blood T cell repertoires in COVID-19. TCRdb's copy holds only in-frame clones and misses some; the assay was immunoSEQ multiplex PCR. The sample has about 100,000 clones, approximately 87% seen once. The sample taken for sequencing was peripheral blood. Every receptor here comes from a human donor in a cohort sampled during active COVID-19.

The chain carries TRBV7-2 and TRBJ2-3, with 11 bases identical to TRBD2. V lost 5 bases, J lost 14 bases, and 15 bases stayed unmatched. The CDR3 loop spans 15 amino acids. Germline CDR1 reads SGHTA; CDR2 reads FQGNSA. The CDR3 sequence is CASSGRSSSGGAWYF. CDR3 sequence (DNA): TGTGCCAGCAGCGGCCGTAGTAGTAGCGGGGGGGCGTGGTATTTT. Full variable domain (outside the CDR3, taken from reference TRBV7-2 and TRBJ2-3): GAGVSQSPSNKVTEKGKDVELRCDPISGHTALYWYRQSLGQGLEFLIYFQGNSAPDKSGLPSDRFSAERTGGSVSTLTIQRTQQEDSAVYLCASSGRSSSGGAWYFGPGTRLTVL.

The CDR3 loop reads CASSVEHHTEAFF. The CDR3 DNA follows: TGTGCCAGCAGCGTAGAACACCACACTGAAGCTTTCTTT. V gene TRBV9 combines with J gene TRBJ1-1, with D uncertain. Germline V CDR1 and CDR2: SGDLS, YYNGEE. V gave up 0 bases and J gave up 3 bases, with 6 bases separating them. The length of the CDR3 is 13 residues.

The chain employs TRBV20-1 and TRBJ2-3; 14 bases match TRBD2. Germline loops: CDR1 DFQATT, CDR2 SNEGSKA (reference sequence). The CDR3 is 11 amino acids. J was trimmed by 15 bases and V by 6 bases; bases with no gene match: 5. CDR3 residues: CSAGTSGSIYF. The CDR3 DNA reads TGCAGTGCCGGGACTAGCGGGAGCATTTATTTT.

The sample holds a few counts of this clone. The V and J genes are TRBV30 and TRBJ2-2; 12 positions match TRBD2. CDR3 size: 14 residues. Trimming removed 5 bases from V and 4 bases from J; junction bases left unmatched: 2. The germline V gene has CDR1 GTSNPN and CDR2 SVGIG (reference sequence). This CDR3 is CAWGLAGSTGELFF. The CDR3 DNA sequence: TGTGCCTGGGGACTAGCGGGATCCACCGGGGAGCTGTTTTTT.

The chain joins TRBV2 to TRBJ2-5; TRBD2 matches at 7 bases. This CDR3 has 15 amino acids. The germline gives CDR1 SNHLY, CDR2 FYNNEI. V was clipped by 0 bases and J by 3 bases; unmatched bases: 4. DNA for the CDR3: TGTGCCAGCAGTGAAGCGGGACTACAGGAAGAGACCCAGTACTTC. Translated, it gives CASSEAGLQEETQYF.

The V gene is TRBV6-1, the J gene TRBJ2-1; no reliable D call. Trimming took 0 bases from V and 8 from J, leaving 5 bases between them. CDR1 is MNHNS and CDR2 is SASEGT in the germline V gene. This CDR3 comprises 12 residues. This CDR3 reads CASSEAPDEQFF. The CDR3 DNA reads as TGTGCCAGCAGTGAAGCTCCGGATGAGCAGTTCTTC.

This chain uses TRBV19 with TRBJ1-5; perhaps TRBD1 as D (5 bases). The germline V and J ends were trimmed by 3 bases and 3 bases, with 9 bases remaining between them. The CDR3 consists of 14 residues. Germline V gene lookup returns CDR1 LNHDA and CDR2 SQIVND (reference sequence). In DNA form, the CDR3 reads TGTGCCAGTAGTATCGGCAGGGACAATCAGCCCCAGCATTTT. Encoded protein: CASSIGRDNQPQHF.

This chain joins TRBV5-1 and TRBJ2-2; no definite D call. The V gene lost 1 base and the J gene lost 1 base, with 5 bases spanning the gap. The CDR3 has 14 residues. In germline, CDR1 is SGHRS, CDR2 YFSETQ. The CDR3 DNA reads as TGCGCCAGCAGCTTGTCCCAGAACACCGGGGAGCTGTTTTTT. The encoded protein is CASSLSQNTGELFF. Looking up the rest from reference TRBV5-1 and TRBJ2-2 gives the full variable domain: KAGVTQTPRYLIKTRGQQVTLSCSPISGHRSVSWYQQTPGQGLQFLFEYFSETQRNKGNFPGRFSGRQFSNSRSEMNVSTLELGDSALYLCASSLSQNTGELFFGEGSRLTVL.

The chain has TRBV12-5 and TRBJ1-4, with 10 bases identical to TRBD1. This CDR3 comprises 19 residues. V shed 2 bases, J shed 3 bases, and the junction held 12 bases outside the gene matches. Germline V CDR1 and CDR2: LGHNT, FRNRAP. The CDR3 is CASGLRGTGDRLANEKLFF. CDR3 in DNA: TGTGCTAGTGGTTTGAGAGGGACAGGGGATAGATTGGCTAATGAAAAACTGTTTTTT.

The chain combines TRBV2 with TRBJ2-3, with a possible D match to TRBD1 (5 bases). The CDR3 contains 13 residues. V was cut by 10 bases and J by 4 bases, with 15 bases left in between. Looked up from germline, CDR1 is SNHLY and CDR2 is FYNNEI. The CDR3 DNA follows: TGTGCCACCAGGGTTCAGGAAGCAGATACGCAGTATTTT. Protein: CATRVQEADTQYF.

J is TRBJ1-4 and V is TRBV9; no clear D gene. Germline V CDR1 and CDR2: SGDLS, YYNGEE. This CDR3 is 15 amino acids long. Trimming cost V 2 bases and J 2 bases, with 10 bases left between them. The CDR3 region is CASSVFGGTNEKLFF. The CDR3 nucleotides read TGTGCCAGCAGCGTCTTCGGAGGGACTAATGAAAAACTGTTTTTT.

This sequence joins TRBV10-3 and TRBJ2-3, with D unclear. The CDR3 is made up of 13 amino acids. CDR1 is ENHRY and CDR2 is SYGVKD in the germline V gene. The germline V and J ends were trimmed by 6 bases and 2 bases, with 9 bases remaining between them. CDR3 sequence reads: CAIRVTSTDTQYF. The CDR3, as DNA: TGTGCCATCAGGGTGACATCCACAGATACGCAGTATTTT.

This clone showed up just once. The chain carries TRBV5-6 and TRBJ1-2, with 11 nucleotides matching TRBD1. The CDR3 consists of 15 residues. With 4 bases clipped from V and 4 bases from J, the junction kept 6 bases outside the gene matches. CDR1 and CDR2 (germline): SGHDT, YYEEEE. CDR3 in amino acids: CASSRTGGMGYGYTF. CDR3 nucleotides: TGTGCCAGCAGCCGGACAGGGGGCATGGGCTATGGCTACACCTTC.

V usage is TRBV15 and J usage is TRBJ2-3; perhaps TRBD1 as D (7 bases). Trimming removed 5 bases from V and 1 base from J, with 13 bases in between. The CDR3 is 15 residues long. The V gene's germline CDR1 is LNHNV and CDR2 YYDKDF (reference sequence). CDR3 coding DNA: TGTGCCACCAGCCCCAGGGGGGCCGGCACAGATACGCAGTATTTT. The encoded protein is CATSPRGAGTDTQYF.

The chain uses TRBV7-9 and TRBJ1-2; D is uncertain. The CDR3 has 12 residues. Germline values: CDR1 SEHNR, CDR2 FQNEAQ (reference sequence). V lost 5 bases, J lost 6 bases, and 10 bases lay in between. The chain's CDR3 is CASSQELDGYTF. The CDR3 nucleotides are TGTGCCAGCAGCCAGGAATTGGATGGCTACACCTTC.

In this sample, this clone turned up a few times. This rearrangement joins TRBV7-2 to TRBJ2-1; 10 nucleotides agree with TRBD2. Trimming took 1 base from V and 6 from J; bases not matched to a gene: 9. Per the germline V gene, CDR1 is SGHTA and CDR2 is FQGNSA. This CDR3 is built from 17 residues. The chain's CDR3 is CASSLDPRASGGNEQFF. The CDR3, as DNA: TGTGCCAGCAGCTTAGATCCCCGGGCTAGCGGGGGCAATGAGCAGTTCTTC.

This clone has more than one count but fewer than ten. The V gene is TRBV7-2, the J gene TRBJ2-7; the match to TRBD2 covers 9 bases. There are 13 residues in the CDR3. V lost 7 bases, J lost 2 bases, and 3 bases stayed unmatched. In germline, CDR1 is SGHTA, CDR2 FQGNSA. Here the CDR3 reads CASKASGTYEQYF. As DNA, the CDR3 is TGTGCCAGCAAAGCTAGCGGGACCTACGAGCAGTACTTC. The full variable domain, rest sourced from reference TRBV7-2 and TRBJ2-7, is GAGVSQSPSNKVTEKGKDVELRCDPISGHTALYWYRQSLGQGLEFLIYFQGNSAPDKSGLPSDRFSAERTGGSVSTLTIQRTQQEDSAVYLCASKASGTYEQYFGPGTRLTVT.

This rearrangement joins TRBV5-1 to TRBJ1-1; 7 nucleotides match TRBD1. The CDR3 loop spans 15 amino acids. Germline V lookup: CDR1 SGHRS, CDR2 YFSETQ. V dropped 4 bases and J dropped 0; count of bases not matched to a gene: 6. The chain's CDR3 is CASSQSGTVNTEAFF. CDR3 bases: TGCGCCAGCAGCCAATCCGGGACAGTGAACACTGAAGCTTTCTTT.

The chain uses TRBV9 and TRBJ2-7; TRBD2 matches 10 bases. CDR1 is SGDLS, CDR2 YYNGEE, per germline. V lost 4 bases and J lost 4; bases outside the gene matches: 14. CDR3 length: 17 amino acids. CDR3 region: CASSPRGGLAGVYEQYF. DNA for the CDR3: TGTGCCAGCAGCCCTCGCGGCGGGCTAGCGGGAGTATACGAGCAGTACTTC.

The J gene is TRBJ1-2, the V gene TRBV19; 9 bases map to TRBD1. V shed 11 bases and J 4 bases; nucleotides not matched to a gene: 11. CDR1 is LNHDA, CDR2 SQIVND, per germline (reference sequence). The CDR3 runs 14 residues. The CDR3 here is CASRETGGGYGYTF. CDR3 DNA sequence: TGTGCCTCTAGGGAAACAGGGGGCGGCTATGGCTACACCTTC.

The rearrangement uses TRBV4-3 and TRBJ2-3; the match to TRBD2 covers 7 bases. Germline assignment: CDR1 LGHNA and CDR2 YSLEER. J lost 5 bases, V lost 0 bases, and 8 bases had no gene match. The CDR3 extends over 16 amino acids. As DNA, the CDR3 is TGCGCCAGCAGCCAAGAACCGGAAGGGAGGGGAGATACGCAGTATTTT. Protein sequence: CASSQEPEGRGDTQYF.

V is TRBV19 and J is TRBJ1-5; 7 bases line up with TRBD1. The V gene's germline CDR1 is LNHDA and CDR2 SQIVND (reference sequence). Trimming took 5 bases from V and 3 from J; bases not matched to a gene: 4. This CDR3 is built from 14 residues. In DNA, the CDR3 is TGTGCCAGTAGTGCGGGACAGTACAATCAGCCCCAGCATTTT. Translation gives CASSAGQYNQPQHF.

The CDR3 protein is CAISHDRNGYTF. The CDR3 region has the DNA TGTGCCATCAGTCACGACAGGAATGGCTACACCTTC. V and J are TRBV10-3 and TRBJ1-2; D may be TRBD1 (6 bases). Germline V gene sequence: CDR1 ENHRY, CDR2 SYGVKD. The CDR3 runs to 12 residues. The ends were cut back, 5 bases at V and 6 bases at J, with 10 bases in the middle.

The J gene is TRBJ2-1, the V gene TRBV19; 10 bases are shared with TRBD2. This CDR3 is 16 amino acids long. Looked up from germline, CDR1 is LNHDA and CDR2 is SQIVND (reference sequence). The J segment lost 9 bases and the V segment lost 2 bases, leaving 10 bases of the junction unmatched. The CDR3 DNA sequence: TGTGCCAGTAGTATATTCTCTAGCGGGAGCGTAGGTGAGCAGTTCTTC. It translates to CASSIFSSGSVGEQFF.

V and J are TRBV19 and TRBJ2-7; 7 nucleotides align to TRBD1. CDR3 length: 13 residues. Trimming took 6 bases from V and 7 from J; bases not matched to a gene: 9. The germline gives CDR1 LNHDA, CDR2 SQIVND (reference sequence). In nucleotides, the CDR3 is TGTGCCAGTAGAGGGACAGACCTTAGGGAGCAGTACTTC. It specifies CASRGTDLREQYF. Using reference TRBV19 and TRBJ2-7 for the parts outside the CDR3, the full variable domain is DGGITQSPKYLFRKEGQNVTLSCEQNLNHDAMYWYRQDPGQGLRLIYYSQIVNDFQKGDIAEGYSVSREKKESFPLTVTSAQKNPTAFYLCASRGTDLREQYFGPGTRLTVT.

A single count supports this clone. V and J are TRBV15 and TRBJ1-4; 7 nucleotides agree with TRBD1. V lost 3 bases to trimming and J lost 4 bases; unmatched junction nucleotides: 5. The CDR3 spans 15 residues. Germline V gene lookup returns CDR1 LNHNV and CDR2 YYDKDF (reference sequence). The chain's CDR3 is CATSSGQVINEKLFF. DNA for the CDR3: TGTGCCACCAGCAGTGGACAGGTGATTAATGAAAAACTGTTTTTT.